This T cell receptor beta chain derives from a study of Ad26.COV2.S vaccination and SARS-CoV-2 variants. Overall study results and limits: The breadth of spike-specific CD8+ and CD4+ T cell responses after vaccination was reportedly substantial. Vaccinees displayed broader spike-specific TCR repertoires than placebo recipients.

Treatment defined: roughly 20 received Ad26.COV2.S at low or high dose, single or two shots; 5 received placebo; per-sample allocation not given. Sampling occurred on day 63 after the first vaccine or placebo injection. The CDR3 contains 15 residues. Trimming cost V 2 bases and J 5 bases; bases outside gene matches: 5. Germline CDR1 reads KGHSH; CDR2 reads LQKENI. This clone appeared a few times. Its antigen is unidentified. Assay used: immunoSEQ multiplex PCR; TCRdb lists only in-frame clones, some missing. The table lists some 400,000 clones, approximately 90% of them singletons. The sequencing used peripheral blood, collected in a trial of Ad26.COV2.S vaccine versus placebo. This TCR came from a person aged 18-60 years who received the Ad26.COV2.S COVID-19 vaccine or a placebo. The chain carries TRBV18 and TRBJ1-5, with 8 bases fitting TRBD1. CDR3 bases: TGTGCCAGCTCACCATCTACAGGGGGAGATCAGCCCCAGCATTTT. It translates to CASSPSTGGDQPQHF.